This TCR beta chain appears in the sequencing data of a study of T cell responses to AZD1222 COVID-19 vaccine. Findings and limits, study-wide: Donors were mostly white British, more females; clonal diversity possibly underestimated. Unmutated variant regions are reportedly the target of nearly half of TCRs that are spike-specific.

Repertoires were generated with immunoSEQ multiplex PCR, while TCRdb's copy carries only in-frame clones and drops some. The data show approximately 120,000 clones, with 93% seen just once and under 3.5% held by the top ten. Germline values: CDR1 SGHRS, CDR2 YFSETQ. V shed 0 bases and J 4 bases; nucleotides not matched to a gene: 7. This CDR3 has 16 residues. To note about this clone: Its target is not known.

The sequenced sample was peripheral blood, obtained on day 0 of AZD1222 vaccination. This chain connects TRBV5-1 to TRBJ2-4, with TRBD2 matching over 7 bases. The sequence was collected from an adult in good health. CDR3 in DNA: TGCGCCAGCAGCTTGGGAGCTAGCGGTAAAAAAAACATTCAGTACTTC. Amino acid sequence: CASSLGASGKKNIQYF.